The rows below give T cell receptor beta chains drawn from one sample of a study of blood T cells in healthy people across ages. Using its own MiXCR run on the 5' RACE reads, TCRdb lists one record per CDR3 protein. The sample yields roughly 800,000 distinct CDR3 sequences, roughly 24% seen once. These same records also appear under a second study, on T cells of mothers and their children.

The source material was blood. These receptors were collected from a boy aged 10-17 years in good health. The CDR3 runs from the conserved cysteine through the conserved F or W. D genes are given only for firm matches. Clone size is shown for a subset of rows, as once, few, many or a class of expanded clone.

size: NA
J: TRBJ2-7
length: 16
V: TRBV4-1
D: NA
CDR3: CASSRHGTAKDYEQYF
DNA: TGCGCCAGCAGCCGACACGGGACGGCAAAAGACTACGAGCAGTACTTC

size: NA
J: TRBJ1-6
length: 16
V: TRBV7-9
D: TRBD1
CDR3: CASSLPGTGKRSPLHF
DNA: TGTGCCAGCAGCTTGCCCGGGACAGGGAAGAGGTCACCCCTCCACTTT

size: few
J: TRBJ1-1
length: 15
V: TRBV12-3/TRBV12-4
D: NA
CDR3: CASSLGRGGDTEAFF
DNA: TGTGCCAGCAGTTTAGGACGGGGAGGGGACACTGAAGCTTTCTTT

size: few
J: TRBJ2-7
length: 14
V: TRBV12-3/TRBV12-4
D: NA
CDR3: CASSPSAASYEQYF
DNA: TGTGCCAGCAGCCCATCCGCGGCGTCCTACGAGCAGTACTTC

size: NA
J: TRBJ2-1
length: 13
V: TRBV7-9
D: NA
CDR3: CASSLTPPNEQFF
DNA: TGTGCCAGCAGCTTAACTCCCCCAAATGAGCAGTTCTTC

size: NA
J: TRBJ2-4
length: 14
V: TRBV3-1
D: NA
CDR3: CASSQREGKNIQYF
DNA: TGTGCCAGCAGCCAACGAGAGGGCAAAAACATTCAGTACTTC

size: NA
J: TRBJ1-6
length: 12
V: TRBV21-1
D: NA
CDR3: CASSRGCSPLHF
DNA: TGTGCCAGCAGCAGGGGCTGTTCACCCCTCCACTTT

size: many
J: TRBJ2-5
length: 13
V: TRBV10-2
D: NA
CDR3: CASSAGIQETQYF
DNA: TGCGCCAGCAGCGCAGGGATTCAAGAGACCCAGTACTTC

size: NA
J: TRBJ2-7
length: 14
V: TRBV27
D: NA
CDR3: CASSATGRVYEQYF
DNA: TGTGCCAGCAGTGCCACTGGCAGGGTCTACGAGCAGTACTTC

size: few
J: TRBJ1-1
length: 14
V: TRBV5-1
D: NA
CDR3: CASSLQSSNTEAFF
DNA: TGCGCCAGCAGCTTACAGTCTTCGAACACTGAAGCTTTCTTT

size: NA
J: TRBJ2-3
length: 15
V: TRBV5-1
D: NA
CDR3: CASSLEGSVTDTQYF
DNA: TGCGCCAGCAGCTTGGAGGGGTCGGTCACAGATACGCAGTATTTT

size: few
J: TRBJ1-2
length: 12
V: TRBV30
D: NA
CDR3: CAWRGGVYGYTF
DNA: TGTGCCTGGAGAGGGGGAGTTTATGGCTACACCTTC

size: NA
J: TRBJ1-2
length: 12
V: TRBV12-3/TRBV12-4
D: TRBD1
CDR3: CASTHRGVGYTF
DNA: TGTGCCAGCACCCACAGGGGTGTCGGCTACACCTTC

size: NA
J: TRBJ2-2
length: 17
V: TRBV2
D: TRBD1
CDR3: CASTPRTGRTVSGELFF
DNA: TGTGCCAGCACTCCACGGACAGGGCGAACCGTGTCCGGGGAGCTGTTTTTT

size: NA
J: TRBJ2-3
length: 15
V: TRBV4-1
D: TRBD2
CDR3: CASSLRGAPADTQYF
DNA: TGCGCCAGCAGCCTGCGGGGGGCCCCGGCAGATACGCAGTATTTT

size: few
J: TRBJ2-1
length: 15
V: TRBV5-1
D: NA
CDR3: CASSLEENPYNEQFF
DNA: TGCGCCAGCAGCTTAGAGGAAAACCCCTACAATGAGCAGTTCTTC

size: few
J: TRBJ2-5
length: 15
V: TRBV29-1
D: NA
CDR3: CSVRGGFQGQETQYF
DNA: TGCAGCGTCCGAGGGGGTTTCCAGGGGCAAGAGACCCAGTACTTC

size: NA
J: TRBJ1-5
length: 14
V: TRBV6-6
D: NA
CDR3: CASSYDVGDQPQHF
DNA: TGTGCCAGCAGTTACGACGTTGGGGATCAGCCCCAGCATTTT

size: NA
J: TRBJ2-1
length: 15
V: TRBV11-1
D: NA
CDR3: CASSLLRGDNNEQFF
DNA: TGTGCCAGCAGCTTGCTTCGGGGGGACAACAATGAGCAGTTCTTC

size: few
J: TRBJ2-3
length: 16
V: TRBV3-1
D: TRBD1
CDR3: CASSQEGDRRTDTQYF
DNA: TGTGCCAGCAGCCAAGAGGGGGACAGGCGCACAGATACGCAATATTTT

size: NA
J: TRBJ2-7
length: 18
V: TRBV29-1
D: TRBD1
CDR3: CSVEETGEEWTLSYEQYF
DNA: TGCAGCGTCGAAGAGACAGGGGAAGAATGGACCCTCTCCTACGAGCAGTACTTC

size: many
J: TRBJ2-5
length: 12
V: TRBV3-1
D: NA
CDR3: CASSQEAETQYF
DNA: TGTGCCAGCAGCCAAGAAGCAGAGACCCAGTACTTC

size: NA
J: TRBJ2-3
length: 12
V: TRBV20-1
D: NA
CDR3: CSACPGGDTQYF
DNA: TGCAGTGCTTGCCCCGGGGGAGATACGCAGTATTTT

size: many
J: TRBJ2-1
length: 17
V: TRBV9
D: TRBD2
CDR3: CASSPRRSGGPNNEQFF
DNA: TGTGCCAGCAGCCCCCGTCGTAGCGGGGGCCCTAACAATGAGCAGTTCTTC

size: NA
J: TRBJ2-7
length: 15
V: TRBV9
D: NA
CDR3: CASSVGPGGGYEQYF
DNA: TGTGCCAGCAGCGTAGGTCCGGGGGGCGGGTACGAGCAGTACTTC

size: NA
J: TRBJ2-7
length: 14
V: TRBV7-9
D: TRBD1
CDR3: CASSHTGVPYEQYF
DNA: TGTGCCAGCAGCCACACAGGGGTTCCCTACGAGCAGTACTTC

size: NA
J: TRBJ2-1
length: 12
V: TRBV11-2
D: NA
CDR3: CASSVYDSPEFF
DNA: TGTGCCAGCAGCGTTTATGACAGCCCGGAGTTCTTC

size: NA
J: TRBJ2-7
length: 13
V: TRBV20-1
D: NA
CDR3: CSAPGRETYEQYF
DNA: TGCAGTGCTCCCGGACGGGAAACCTACGAGCAGTACTTC

size: few
J: TRBJ2-7
length: 14
V: TRBV2
D: TRBD1
CDR3: CASSPGTEIYEQYF
DNA: TGTGCCAGCAGTCCCGGGACAGAGATTTACGAGCAGTACTTC

size: few
J: TRBJ2-4
length: 13
V: TRBV20-1
D: NA
CDR3: CSARGIAKNIQYF
DNA: TGCAGTGCTAGAGGTATAGCCAAAAACATTCAGTACTTC

size: few
J: TRBJ2-5
length: 15
V: TRBV7-9
D: TRBD1
CDR3: CASSRIGGRGETQYF
DNA: TGTGCCAGCTCCAGGATAGGCGGCAGGGGGGAGACCCAGTACTTC

size: few
J: TRBJ2-5
length: 12
V: TRBV12-3/TRBV12-4
D: NA
CDR3: CASSLNGGAQYF
DNA: TGTGCCAGCAGTTTAAATGGTGGGGCCCAGTACTTC

size: NA
J: TRBJ2-1
length: 14
V: TRBV29-1
D: NA
CDR3: CNVEGDKGYNEQFF
DNA: TGCAACGTTGAAGGGGACAAGGGTTACAATGAGCAGTTCTTC